This T cell receptor (beta chain) was retrieved from a study of CD8 T cells in Susac syndrome. Reverse transcription of about 0.5 to 1 ug RNA was performed with random hexamers. Multiplex immunoSEQ PCR targeted 54 Vbeta and 13 Jbeta TCR beta segments. TCRdb itself ran the immunoSEQ multiplex PCR reads through MiXCR, one entry per CDR3 protein. In the table there are 150,000 to 250,000 distinct CDR3 sequences, 90% to 95% of which are singletons. J lost 2 bases, V lost 2 bases, and 8 bases had no gene match. The CDR3 runs to 16 residues. The study sequenced TCR beta in blood CD8+ and CD4+ T cells. This receptor was taken from a human donor with multiple sclerosis. This chain uses TRBV12-3 or TRBV12-4 with TRBJ2-7, with 8 positions matching TRBD1. The sequenced material came from CD4+ T cells from PBMCs. The CDR3 reads CASSLRGQGPTYEQYF. The CDR3 DNA sequence: TGTGCCAGCAGTTTACGAGGACAGGGACCTACCTACGAGCAGTACTTC.